This T cell receptor (beta chain) was retrieved from a study of shared clonotypes between healthy human individuals. Some clones are missing from TCRdb's copy, which holds only in-frame ones; the method was immunoSEQ multiplex PCR. The data hold about 2.5 million clones, with 85% to 95% observed a single time. Trimming took off 3 bases at V and 5 bases at J, with 14 bases between the two ends. The V gene's germline CDR1 is SGHDN and CDR2 FVKESK. The CDR3 is 15 amino acids. Study-level points and caveats: Rarefaction gave evidence that sorted-subset sequencing remained incomplete despite large depth. Against clonotypes common to all four donors, non-shared ones had lower generation probabilities.

This clone was counted a single time. The antigen remains unidentified. The sequence came from a man between 18 and 29 years old in good health. Some clones in this sample may be carry-over from other donors' samples. The specimen was naive CD4+ T cells from PBMCs. The sample's subset: CD45RA+ positively selected. The chain carries TRBV14 and TRBJ1-5; possibly TRBD1 for D (6 bases). The CDR3, as DNA: TGTGCCAGCAGCCACCGGGCAGGGGACGATCAGCCCCAGCATTTT. This codes for CASSHRAGDDQPQHF.